A selection of T cell receptor beta chains follows, all from one sample in a study of blood T cell repertoires in COVID-19. Data came from immunoSEQ multiplex PCR; TCRdb stores just in-frame clones and leaves some out. The table shows some 290,000 clones, with 75% to 90% occurring only once. The sample taken for sequencing was peripheral blood. These receptor sequences come from a woman in her fifties or sixties who had recovered from COVID-19. Both conserved end residues are part of each CDR3. The order of the fields is D gene, V gene, J gene, clone size, CDR3 protein, CDR3 DNA. D genes are given only for firm matches. Size values are once, few and many counts, or a class for expanded clones, and some rows have none.

d_call: TRBD1; v_call: TRBV5-1; j_call: TRBJ1-3; clone_size: .; cdr3_aa: CASSHRQGLIGNTIYF; cdr3_nt: TGCGCCAGCAGCCATAGACAGGGGCTAATTGGAAACACCATATATTTT
d_call: TRBD2; v_call: TRBV9; j_call: TRBJ2-3; clone_size: few; cdr3_aa: CASSASGREDTQYF; cdr3_nt: TGTGCCAGCAGCGCCAGCGGGAGGGAAGATACGCAGTATTTT
d_call: .; v_call: TRBV6-5; j_call: TRBJ2-7; clone_size: .; cdr3_aa: CATRLTGNYEQYF; cdr3_nt: TGTGCCACCCGGCTGACGGGGAACTACGAGCAGTACTTC
d_call: .; v_call: TRBV5-1; j_call: TRBJ1-6; clone_size: few; cdr3_aa: CASSPNNSPLHF; cdr3_nt: TGCGCCAGCAGCCCTAATAATTCACCCCTCCACTTT
d_call: .; v_call: TRBV5-6; j_call: TRBJ1-2; clone_size: .; cdr3_aa: CASSLATPNFPGYTF; cdr3_nt: TGTGCCAGCAGCTTGGCGACACCCAATTTTCCGGGCTACACCTTC
d_call: TRBD1; v_call: TRBV14; j_call: TRBJ2-6; clone_size: .; cdr3_aa: CASRVGQGAGANVLTF; cdr3_nt: TGTGCCAGCAGAGTCGGACAGGGGGCTGGGGCCAACGTCCTGACTTTC
d_call: TRBD1; v_call: TRBV10-3; j_call: TRBJ1-6; clone_size: once; cdr3_aa: CAISGAPTGTLHF; cdr3_nt: TGTGCCATCAGTGGGGCGCCGACAGGGACCCTCCACTTT
d_call: .; v_call: TRBV7-2; j_call: TRBJ1-4; clone_size: few; cdr3_aa: CASSSFDSSNEKLFF; cdr3_nt: TGTGCCAGCAGCTCGTTTGACAGTTCTAATGAAAAACTGTTTTTT
d_call: .; v_call: TRBV7-9; j_call: TRBJ2-7; clone_size: many; cdr3_aa: CASSLGYEEYEQYF; cdr3_nt: TGTGCCAGCAGCTTAGGCTATGAGGAGTACGAGCAGTACTTC
d_call: .; v_call: TRBV27; j_call: TRBJ2-7; clone_size: .; cdr3_aa: CASKIRQGGYEQYF; cdr3_nt: TGTGCCAGCAAAATAAGACAGGGAGGCTACGAGCAGTACTTC
d_call: TRBD1; v_call: TRBV28; j_call: TRBJ1-5; clone_size: few; cdr3_aa: CASSPRTGNQPQHF; cdr3_nt: TGTGCCAGCAGCCCTCGGACAGGGAATCAGCCCCAGCATTTT
d_call: TRBD2; v_call: TRBV7-6; j_call: TRBJ2-1; clone_size: .; cdr3_aa: CASSPRLAEFYNEQFF; cdr3_nt: TGTGCCAGCAGCCCACGACTAGCAGAATTCTACAATGAGCAGTTCTTC
d_call: TRBD2; v_call: TRBV3-1/TRBV3-2; j_call: TRBJ2-5; clone_size: few; cdr3_aa: CASSQASGGLGETQYF; cdr3_nt: TGTGCCAGCAGCCAAGCTAGCGGGGGCTTGGGGGAGACCCAGTACTTC
d_call: .; v_call: TRBV28; j_call: TRBJ2-7; clone_size: .; cdr3_aa: CASTQAGNSYEQYF; cdr3_nt: TGTGCCAGCACTCAAGCAGGGAACTCCTACGAGCAGTACTTC
d_call: TRBD2; v_call: TRBV11-1; j_call: TRBJ2-5; clone_size: .; cdr3_aa: CASRNPGLGETQYF; cdr3_nt: TGTGCCAGCAGAAATCCGGGACTAGGAGAGACCCAGTACTTC
d_call: TRBD1; v_call: TRBV9; j_call: TRBJ1-3; clone_size: .; cdr3_aa: CASSVLGQGYSGNTIYF; cdr3_nt: TGTGCCAGCAGCGTCTTAGGACAGGGATACTCTGGAAACACCATATATTTT
d_call: TRBD2; v_call: TRBV6-4; j_call: TRBJ2-1; clone_size: .; cdr3_aa: CASSVAGGRNEQFF; cdr3_nt: TGTGCCAGCAGTGTAGCGGGGGGGCGGAATGAGCAGTTCTTC
d_call: .; v_call: TRBV27; j_call: TRBJ2-7; clone_size: .; cdr3_aa: CASSLSGSTYEQYF; cdr3_nt: TGTGCCAGCAGTTTATCGGGCAGTACCTACGAGCAGTACTTC
d_call: .; v_call: TRBV19; j_call: TRBJ2-3; clone_size: .; cdr3_aa: CASSIRRWDTQYF; cdr3_nt: TGTGCCAGTAGTATAAGGAGGTGGGATACGCAGTATTTT
d_call: TRBD1; v_call: TRBV19; j_call: TRBJ2-7; clone_size: .; cdr3_aa: CASMNRGPSYEQYF; cdr3_nt: TGTGCCAGTATGAACAGGGGACCGTCCTACGAGCAGTACTTC
d_call: TRBD2; v_call: TRBV27; j_call: TRBJ2-5; clone_size: .; cdr3_aa: CASSLLAGAPETQYF; cdr3_nt: TGTGCCAGCAGTTTACTAGCGGGAGCCCCAGAGACCCAGTACTTC
d_call: .; v_call: TRBV6-5; j_call: TRBJ1-5; clone_size: .; cdr3_aa: CASSYRQGHQPQHF; cdr3_nt: TGTGCCAGCAGTTACCGGCAGGGTCATCAGCCCCAGCATTTT
d_call: TRBD2; v_call: TRBV5-1; j_call: TRBJ2-7; clone_size: few; cdr3_aa: CASSRLAGGPYEQYF; cdr3_nt: TGCGCCAGCAGCCGACTAGCGGGAGGGCCCTACGAGCAGTACTTC
d_call: .; v_call: TRBV5-4; j_call: TRBJ1-2; clone_size: .; cdr3_aa: CASSFGQDYGYTF; cdr3_nt: TGTGCCAGCAGCTTCGGACAAGACTATGGCTACACCTTC
d_call: .; v_call: TRBV7-2; j_call: TRBJ2-1; clone_size: .; cdr3_aa: CASSIRGSSYNEQFF; cdr3_nt: TGTGCCAGCAGCATACGGGGGAGCTCCTACAATGAGCAGTTCTTC
d_call: .; v_call: TRBV12-3/TRBV12-4; j_call: TRBJ2-5; clone_size: .; cdr3_aa: CASRGGAQETQYF; cdr3_nt: TGTGCCAGCCGAGGCGGGGCCCAAGAGACCCAGTACTTC
d_call: .; v_call: TRBV27; j_call: TRBJ2-3; clone_size: .; cdr3_aa: CASSFYRESTDTQYF; cdr3_nt: TGTGCCAGCAGTTTCTACCGAGAGAGCACAGATACGCAGTATTTT
d_call: .; v_call: TRBV10-3; j_call: TRBJ1-2; clone_size: .; cdr3_aa: CAISEYEAYGGYTF; cdr3_nt: TGTGCCATCAGTGAGTATGAGGCCTACGGCGGCTACACCTTC
d_call: TRBD1; v_call: TRBV4-3; j_call: TRBJ1-4; clone_size: .; cdr3_aa: CASSQERDREGPNEKLFF; cdr3_nt: TGCGCCAGCAGCCAAGAGAGAGACAGGGAAGGACCTAATGAAAAACTGTTTTTT
d_call: .; v_call: TRBV6-1; j_call: TRBJ1-5; clone_size: .; cdr3_aa: CASGASNQPQHF; cdr3_nt: TGTGCCAGCGGGGCTAGCAATCAGCCCCAGCATTTT
d_call: .; v_call: TRBV30; j_call: TRBJ1-1; clone_size: .; cdr3_aa: CAWSTATEAFF; cdr3_nt: TGTGCCTGGAGTACAGCCACTGAAGCTTTCTTT
d_call: TRBD1; v_call: TRBV5-6; j_call: TRBJ1-5; clone_size: .; cdr3_aa: CASSRTGGNNQPQHF; cdr3_nt: TGTGCCAGCAGTAGGACAGGGGGTAACAATCAGCCCCAGCATTTT
d_call: .; v_call: TRBV19; j_call: TRBJ1-1; clone_size: .; cdr3_aa: CASSIDRTGLNTEAFF; cdr3_nt: TGTGCCAGTAGTATAGACCGAACAGGGCTGAACACTGAAGCTTTCTTT
d_call: .; v_call: TRBV5-6; j_call: TRBJ1-2; clone_size: .; cdr3_aa: CASSLIRDRYTF; cdr3_nt: TGTGCCAGCAGCTTGATCAGGGATCGGTACACCTTC
d_call: .; v_call: TRBV6-5; j_call: TRBJ2-3; clone_size: .; cdr3_aa: CASSYYRETHGDTQYF; cdr3_nt: TGTGCCAGCAGTTACTACAGGGAAACCCACGGAGATACGCAGTATTTT
d_call: .; v_call: TRBV27; j_call: TRBJ2-7; clone_size: few; cdr3_aa: CASRDNSYEQYF; cdr3_nt: TGTGCCAGCAGGGACAACTCCTACGAGCAGTACTTC
d_call: .; v_call: TRBV28; j_call: TRBJ1-1; clone_size: .; cdr3_aa: CASSPSTPEAFF; cdr3_nt: TGTGCCAGCAGCCCTAGTACACCTGAAGCTTTCTTT
d_call: TRBD1; v_call: TRBV11-1; j_call: TRBJ1-6; clone_size: once; cdr3_aa: CASSLGQGVAPLHF; cdr3_nt: TGTGCCAGCAGCTTAGGACAGGGTGTTGCACCCCTCCACTTT
d_call: TRBD2; v_call: TRBV24-1; j_call: TRBJ2-2; clone_size: .; cdr3_aa: CATSGSASGGANTGELFF; cdr3_nt: TGTGCCACCAGTGGTTCGGCTAGCGGGGGGGCGAACACCGGGGAGCTGTTTTTT
d_call: .; v_call: TRBV24-1; j_call: TRBJ2-5; clone_size: .; cdr3_aa: CATSDFGTTEETQYF; cdr3_nt: TGTGCCACCAGTGATTTCGGGACAACCGAGGAGACCCAGTACTTC
d_call: .; v_call: TRBV6-4; j_call: TRBJ1-5; clone_size: .; cdr3_aa: CASSDCETNSNQPQHF; cdr3_nt: TGTGCCAGCAGTGACTGTGAGACAAATAGCAATCAGCCCCAGCATTTT
d_call: .; v_call: TRBV2; j_call: TRBJ2-7; clone_size: .; cdr3_aa: CASTAGAISTYEQYF; cdr3_nt: TGTGCCAGCACGGCAGGGGCGATATCTACCTACGAGCAGTACTTC
d_call: .; v_call: TRBV30; j_call: TRBJ2-3; clone_size: .; cdr3_aa: CAWSTARTDTQYF; cdr3_nt: TGTGCCTGGAGCACCGCCCGGACAGATACGCAGTATTTT
d_call: .; v_call: TRBV5-3; j_call: TRBJ1-1; clone_size: .; cdr3_aa: CARSRFRCGEAFF; cdr3_nt: TGTGCCAGAAGCCGCTTCCGGTGCGGTGAAGCTTTCTTT
d_call: .; v_call: TRBV13; j_call: TRBJ1-1; clone_size: .; cdr3_aa: CASSLGVVGTEAFF; cdr3_nt: TGTGCCAGCAGCTTGGGAGTAGTGGGTACTGAAGCTTTCTTT
d_call: .; v_call: TRBV5-1; j_call: TRBJ2-1; clone_size: few; cdr3_aa: CASTRDSYNEQFF; cdr3_nt: TGCGCCAGCACTAGGGACTCGTACAATGAGCAGTTCTTC
d_call: TRBD1; v_call: TRBV15; j_call: TRBJ1-3; clone_size: .; cdr3_aa: CATSSLRGQGARGNTIYF; cdr3_nt: TGTGCCACCAGCAGTTTAAGGGGACAGGGGGCGCGCGGAAACACCATATATTTT
d_call: .; v_call: TRBV9; j_call: TRBJ2-1; clone_size: few; cdr3_aa: CASSVTPGLEQFF; cdr3_nt: TGTGCCAGCAGCGTAACCCCTGGCTTGGAGCAGTTCTTC
d_call: .; v_call: TRBV10-2; j_call: TRBJ1-2; clone_size: .; cdr3_aa: CASSESWQGYYGYTF; cdr3_nt: TGCGCCAGCAGTGAGTCTTGGCAGGGCTACTATGGCTACACCTTC
d_call: TRBD1; v_call: TRBV29-1; j_call: TRBJ1-2; clone_size: .; cdr3_aa: CSVERRDRGNYGYTF; cdr3_nt: TGCAGCGTTGAACGGCGGGACAGGGGGAACTATGGCTACACCTTC
d_call: .; v_call: TRBV13; j_call: TRBJ1-6; clone_size: once; cdr3_aa: CASSQATVGNSPLHF; cdr3_nt: TGTGCCAGCAGCCAAGCGACAGTAGGAAATTCACCCCTCCACTTT
d_call: .; v_call: TRBV5-1; j_call: TRBJ2-2; clone_size: many; cdr3_aa: CASSLAGYTGELFF; cdr3_nt: TGCGCCAGCAGCTTGGCGGGGTACACCGGGGAGCTGTTTTTT
d_call: .; v_call: TRBV9; j_call: TRBJ2-7; clone_size: .; cdr3_aa: CASSSGSAEQYF; cdr3_nt: TGTGCCAGCAGCTCAGGGTCGGCCGAGCAGTACTTC
d_call: .; v_call: TRBV28; j_call: TRBJ2-6; clone_size: .; cdr3_aa: CASRLLGAGANVLTF; cdr3_nt: TGTGCCAGCAGACTCCTAGGGGCTGGGGCCAACGTCCTGACTTTC
d_call: TRBD1; v_call: TRBV19; j_call: TRBJ1-4; clone_size: .; cdr3_aa: CASTRTGGEKLFF; cdr3_nt: TGTGCCAGTACCCGGACAGGGGGTGAAAAACTGTTTTTT